The sequence of this TCR beta chain was determined in a study of blood T cells in healthy people across ages. Regarding the study as a whole: The fall in TCR beta diversity per million T cells was roughly linear with age.

Primed by a sample-barcoded 5' primer and a J-beta primer mix, a second PCR proceeded for roughly 7 to 12 cycles. With 12 random nucleotides, a template-switch adaptor tagged each individual cDNA molecule. One entry per CDR3 protein results from TCRdb running MiXCR on the 5' RACE reads. Here the sample spans about 1.4 million distinct CDR3 sequences, approximately 63% being singletons. This CDR3 comprises 14 residues. V lost 6 bases to trimming and J lost 2 bases, with 14 bases between them. Germline V gene data show CDR1 as MNHEY and CDR2 as SVGAGI. This clonotype was detected only a few times. Its antigen is as yet unknown. Individuals who donated were healthy Caucasians from Russia aged roughly 6 to 90.

The chain recombines TRBV6-5 with TRBJ2-7, with TRBD1 as a possible D gene (6 bases). Material: blood. This receptor was taken from a young man in good health. The DNA of the CDR3 is TGTGCCAGCAGCGAGACAGGACCTCCCTACGAGCAGTACTTC. Translation gives CASSETGPPYEQYF.